This entry features one T cell receptor (beta chain) sequence. These data come from a study of blood T cell repertoires in COVID-19. On the study more broadly: Researchers got acute and convalescent COVID-19 samples from the United States, Italy and Spain. Sources were T cells, B-cell-depleted T cells, or PBMCs; the material itself was cDNA or gDNA.

In the study's own analysis: It was from reference gene primer amplification that nucleated cell counts were estimated. Profiling relied on immunoSEQ multiplex PCR, and the TCRdb table lists in-frame clones only, not all of them. V and J calls and clone size follow that table, whereas D and trimming were derived from the DNA. Of around 300,000 clones detected, around 90% appear once; the ten largest clones hold roughly 0.96%. This CDR3 is built from 11 residues. Germline CDR1 reads MDHEN; CDR2 reads SYDVKM. V dropped 6 bases and J dropped 8 bases, with 10 bases sitting between them. The origin of this receptor is a woman aged 40 to 50 who had recovered from COVID-19. The sequenced sample consisted of peripheral blood. This rearrangement joins TRBV28 to TRBJ1-1; maybe TRBD1 (5 bases). The CDR3 here is CASRRGLEAFF. The CDR3 DNA reads as TGTGCCAGCAGAAGGGGTTTGGAAGCTTTCTTT.